The TCR beta chain described here comes from a study of OX40 agonist ivuxolimab in advanced cancers. Broader study findings: CD8+ T cells were the subset that, on average, had more expanded clones than CD4+. In the 0.1 to 3.0 mg/kg range, CD4+ and CD8+ blood T cells had expanded clonally by week 6. Partial responders at 0.1-3.0 mg/kg had among the lowest clonal expansion.

On this clone itself: The antigen remains unidentified. Sequence at one end of the junction differs from germline and may be a read error.

The data were produced by immunoSEQ multiplex PCR, yet TCRdb's version contains in-frame clones alone and is incomplete. This repertoire shows tens of thousands of clones, 84% found once; its top ten account for roughly 4.1%. The CDR3 runs 16 residues. The germline gives CDR1 SSHAT, CDR2 FNYEAQ (reference sequence). Sample: CD4+ or CD8+ T cells sorted from blood, taken in a trial of the OX40 agonist ivuxolimab. The chain employs TRBV7-7 and TRBJ2-3; maybe TRBD2 (7 bases). This receptor was taken from an adult with an advanced solid tumor such as melanoma, head and neck, liver or kidney cancer. CDR3 residues: CASSLGLGGPPDTQYF. As DNA, the CDR3 is TGTGCTAGCAGCTTAGGTCTCGGGGGGCCGCCAGATACGCAGTATTTT.